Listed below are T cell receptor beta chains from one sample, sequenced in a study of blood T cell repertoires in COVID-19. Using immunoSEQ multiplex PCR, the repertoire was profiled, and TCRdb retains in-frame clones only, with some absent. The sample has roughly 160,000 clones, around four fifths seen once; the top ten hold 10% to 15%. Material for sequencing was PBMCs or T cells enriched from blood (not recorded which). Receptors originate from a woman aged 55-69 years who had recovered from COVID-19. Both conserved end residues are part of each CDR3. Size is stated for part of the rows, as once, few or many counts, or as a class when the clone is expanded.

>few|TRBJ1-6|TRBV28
CASTQTRYTTPLHF
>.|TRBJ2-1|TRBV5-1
CASSLGTSGSNEQFF
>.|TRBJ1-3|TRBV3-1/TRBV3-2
CASSQSPTGTIYF
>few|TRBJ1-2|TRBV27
CASSFFPEENFYGYTF
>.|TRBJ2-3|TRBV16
CASSRFGTSSTDTQYF
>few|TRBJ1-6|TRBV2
CASSGGRRSGSRAPLHF
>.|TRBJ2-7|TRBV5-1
CASSSSSGGSYEQYF
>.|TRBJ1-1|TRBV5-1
CASRTLTDNTEAFF
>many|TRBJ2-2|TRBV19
CASRTGTIIRGELFF
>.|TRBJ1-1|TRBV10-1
CASRIGDTEAFF
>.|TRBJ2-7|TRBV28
CASSQSGRADYEQYF
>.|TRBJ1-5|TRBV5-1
CASSLSGDGQPQHF
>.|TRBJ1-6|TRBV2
CASSEAGQPNSPLHF
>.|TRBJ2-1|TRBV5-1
CASSPRFSGHFNEQFF
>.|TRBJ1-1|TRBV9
CASSSQVNTEAFF
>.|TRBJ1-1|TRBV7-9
CASSDRIEAFF
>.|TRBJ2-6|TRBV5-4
CASSLRADPGANVLTF
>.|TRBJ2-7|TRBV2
CASSDPGQALYEQYF
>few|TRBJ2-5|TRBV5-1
CASSFLPAGGEETQYF
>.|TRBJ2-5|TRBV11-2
CASREGGAGETQYF
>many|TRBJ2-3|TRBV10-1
CASSAAPGLGTDTQYF
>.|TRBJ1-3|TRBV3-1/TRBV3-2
CASSQVTRLENTIYF
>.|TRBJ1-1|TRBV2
CASDQGLYTEAFF
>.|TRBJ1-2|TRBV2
CASSVRTGVNYGYTF
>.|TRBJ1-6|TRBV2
CASSEGQYNSPLHF
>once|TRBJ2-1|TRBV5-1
CASSLGQGWGEQFF
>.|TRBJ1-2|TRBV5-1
CASSSGTGPTHGYTF
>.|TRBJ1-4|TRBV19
CASSIGGEKLFF
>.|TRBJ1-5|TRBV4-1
CASSQEDRLSNQPQHF
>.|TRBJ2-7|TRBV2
CASSEANTDYEQYF
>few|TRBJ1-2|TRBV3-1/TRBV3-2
CASSPRTGTGYTF
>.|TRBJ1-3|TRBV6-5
CASKAGNHGNTIYF
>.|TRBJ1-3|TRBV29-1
CSVEVQGMISGNTIYF
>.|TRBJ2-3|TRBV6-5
CAARDRALTDTQYF
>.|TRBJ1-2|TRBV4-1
CASSQDDRTGGMGGYTF
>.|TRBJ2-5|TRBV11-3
CASSSSDQETQYF
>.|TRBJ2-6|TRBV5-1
CASSVGTSGSGANVLTF
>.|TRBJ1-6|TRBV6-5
CASETEYNSPLHF
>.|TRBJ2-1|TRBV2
CASRWQGAGEQFF
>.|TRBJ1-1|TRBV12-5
CASGPGGQNTEAFF
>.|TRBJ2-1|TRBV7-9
CASRELAGGPSYNEQFF
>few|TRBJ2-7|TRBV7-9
CASSPRSGDRRRYF
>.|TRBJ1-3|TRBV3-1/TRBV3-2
CASSQSPPQNPGNTIYF